Shown below are 22 T cell receptor beta chains from a single sample sequenced in a study of OX40 agonist ivuxolimab in advanced cancers. Assay: immunoSEQ multiplex PCR; the TCRdb copy retains only in-frame clones and omits some. The sample consists of some 43,000 clones, about 90% of them appearing once. The material was CD4+ or CD8+ T cells sorted from blood, obtained in a trial of the OX40 agonist ivuxolimab. All receptors derive from an adult with an advanced solid tumor such as melanoma, head and neck, liver or kidney cancer.

With regard to this clone: Relative to the germline gene, one junction end is altered; a read error may explain this. The chain uses TRBV6-1 and TRBJ1-2, with 9 bases aligning to TRBD1. The germline V gene has CDR1 MNHNS and CDR2 SASEGT. There are 15 residues in the CDR3. The CDR3 DNA reads TGTGCCAGCATTGAAAAGGGACAGGGATCCCATGGCTACACCTTC. Translation gives CASIEKGQGSHGYTF.

The chain is built from TRBV5-1 and TRBJ2-7; TRBD1 aligns across 9 bases. This CDR3 is 16 amino acids long. Germline CDR1 SGHRS, CDR2 YFSETQ. V shed 4 bases and J 4 bases; nucleotides not matched to a gene: 12. The CDR3 nucleotides are TGCGCCAGCAGCCCCGATGAGGGGACAGGGAAGTACGAGCAGTACTTC. Protein sequence: CASSPDEGTGKYEQYF.

This clone was recorded once. One end of the junction varies from germline; a read error may be responsible. The V call is TRBV2, the J call TRBJ2-3; the match to TRBD2 covers 7 bases. The CDR3 contains 14 residues. Looked up from germline, CDR1 is SNHLY and CDR2 is FYNNEI. Here the CDR3 reads CASSPSTSTDAQYF. CDR3 DNA: TGTGCCAGCAGTCCATCGACTAGCACAGATGCGCAGTATTTT. Looking up the rest from reference TRBV2 and TRBJ2-3 gives the full variable domain: EPEVTQTPSHQVTQMGQEVILRCVPISNHLYFYWYRQILGQKVEFLVSFYNNEISEKSEIFDDQFSVERPDGSNFTLKIRSTKLEDSAMYFCASSPSTSTDAQYFGPGTRLTVL.

This clone was recorded once. The J gene is TRBJ2-7, the V gene TRBV4-2; 11 bases agree with TRBD2. CDR1 LGHNA and CDR2 YNFKEQ come from the germline V gene. This CDR3 has 16 amino acids. V lost 2 bases to trimming and J lost 1 base; unmatched junction nucleotides: 4. CDR3: CASSQLSGRGSYEQYF. CDR3 sequence (DNA): TGTGCCAGCAGCCAACTTAGCGGGAGGGGGTCCTACGAGCAGTACTTC.

The chain uses TRBV6-1 and TRBJ1-3, with 7 bases matching TRBD1. This CDR3 spans 15 amino acids. Germline trimming cut 10 bases from V and 0 bases from J; bases unmatched to any gene: 9. The germline V gene has CDR1 MNHNS and CDR2 SASEGT. CDR3 sequence reads: CATATTGTSGNTIYF. CDR3 coding DNA: TGTGCCACCGCAACGACAGGGACCTCTGGAAACACCATATATTTT.

This chain uses TRBV11-2 with TRBJ2-1; no definite D call. Trimming stripped 0 bases from V and 2 bases from J, with 8 bases between. Germline lookup yields CDR1 SGHAT and CDR2 FQNNGV. The CDR3 has 15 amino acids. CDR3 coding DNA: TGTGCCAGCAGCTTAGAGGCAGGAGCCTACAATGAGCAGTTCTTC. Its translation: CASSLEAGAYNEQFF.

The V call is TRBV6-6, the J call TRBJ1-6; no clear D gene. CDR1 and CDR2 (germline): MNHNY, SVGAGI (reference sequence). This CDR3 spans 14 amino acids. Trimming removed 5 bases from V and 6 bases from J, with 11 bases in between. The CDR3 sequence: CASSPLRGNSPLHF. The CDR3, as DNA: TGTGCCAGCAGTCCCCTCCGGGGTAATTCACCCCTCCACTTT.

The rearrangement links TRBV4-1 to TRBJ2-1; 13 nucleotides agree with TRBD2. Trimming removed 2 bases from V and 6 bases from J; junction bases left unmatched: 10. Per germline, CDR1 MGHRA and CDR2 YSYEKL. The length of the CDR3 is 18 residues. The CDR3 loop reads CASSQTDMGLAGPNEQFF. In DNA form, the CDR3 reads TGCGCCAGCAGCCAAACAGACATGGGACTAGCGGGACCCAATGAGCAGTTCTTC.

This chain uses TRBV5-1 with TRBJ1-6, with TRBD1 identical over 9 bases. V trimming: 4 bases; J trimming: 0 bases; junction bases outside the gene matches: 5. The germline gives CDR1 SGHRS, CDR2 YFSETQ. CDR3 length equals 17 residues. CDR3 nucleotides: TGCGCCAGCAGCACCGGGACAGGGAGCTCCTATAATTCACCCCTCCACTTT. Its protein is CASSTGTGSSYNSPLHF. Looking up the rest from reference TRBV5-1 and TRBJ1-6 gives the full variable domain: KAGVTQTPRYLIKTRGQQVTLSCSPISGHRSVSWYQQTPGQGLQFLFEYFSETQRNKGNFPGRFSGRQFSNSRSEMNVSTLELGDSALYLCASSTGTGSSYNSPLHFGNGTRLTVT.

V usage is TRBV4-1 and J usage is TRBJ2-7; TRBD2 matches 8 bases. V gave up 2 bases and J gave up 7 bases; unmatched junction bases: 7. This CDR3 region has 14 residues. Germline loops: CDR1 MGHRA, CDR2 YSYEKL. The CDR3 loop reads CASSQPGGRYEQYF. In nucleotides, the CDR3 is TGCGCCAGCAGCCAACCAGGCGGGAGGTATGAGCAGTACTTC.

The chain has TRBV29-1 and TRBJ2-1; D is possibly TRBD2 (7 bases). V lost 7 bases and J 6 bases, leaving 13 bases between the germline ends. The CDR3 is made up of 12 amino acids. Looked up from germline, CDR1 is SQVTM and CDR2 is ANQGSEA. The CDR3 bases are TGCAGCGAAAGGGGGGGATCCAATGAGCAGTTCTTC. Translating gives CSERGGSNEQFF.

The chain uses TRBV6-5 and TRBJ2-2; the D gene could be TRBD1 or TRBD2 (6 bases each). Deletions cut 11 bases from V and 6 bases from J, with 19 bases between. The CDR3 totals 14 residues. Per germline, CDR1 MNHEY and CDR2 SVGAGI. The CDR3 loop is CACGTPRESGELFF. The CDR3 coding sequence is TGTGCCTGCGGGACACCCCGGGAGTCCGGGGAGCTGTTTTTT.

The gene calls are TRBV6-1 and TRBJ1-4; D is unclear. Germline V gene data show CDR1 as MNHNS and CDR2 as SASEGT. The ends were cut back, 6 bases at V and 7 bases at J, with 18 bases in the middle. This CDR3 comprises 15 residues. As DNA, the CDR3 is TGTGCCAGCAGCACCCTAGCCGTTATAGGTGAAAAACTGTTTTTT. Amino acids: CASSTLAVIGEKLFF.

V is TRBV5-1 and J is TRBJ1-6; 7 bases match TRBD1. Germline V lookup: CDR1 SGHRS, CDR2 YFSETQ. This CDR3 region has 16 residues. The junction had 12 bases not matched to a gene; V was cut back by 4 bases and J by 8 bases. For the CDR3, the DNA is TGCGCCAGCAGCCGGGGGACAGATTTGGGAGATTCACCCCTCCACTTT. Translated: CASSRGTDLGDSPLHF.

The rearrangement links TRBV28 to TRBJ2-1; no clear D gene. Germline-derived CDR1 and CDR2 are MDHEN and SYDVKM. The CDR3 runs to 14 residues. Trimming removed 5 bases at V and 5 bases at J, with 13 bases between. CDR3 in DNA: TGTGCCAGCAGTACATCGCAGGCGGACAATGAGCAGTTCTTC. It yields the protein CASSTSQADNEQFF. Supplemented by reference TRBV28 and TRBJ2-1, the full variable domain reads DVKVTQSSRYLVKRTGEKVFLECVQDMDHENMFWYRQDPGLGLRLIYFSYDVKMKEKGDIPEGYSVSREKKERFSLILESASTNQTSMYLCASSTSQADNEQFFGPGTRLTVL.

The chain employs TRBV19 and TRBJ1-5; 7 bases fit TRBD1. The junction had 3 bases not matched to a gene; V was cut back by 4 bases and J by 3 bases. The germline V gene encodes CDR1 LNHDA and CDR2 SQIVND (reference sequence). This CDR3 comprises 14 residues. DNA of the CDR3: TGTGCCAGTAGTAGGGACAGTTACAATCAGCCCCAGCATTTT. Protein product: CASSRDSYNQPQHF.

In its sample, this clone was seen once. V usage is TRBV10-3 and J usage is TRBJ1-1; D might be TRBD1 (6 bases). This CDR3 has 16 residues. Germline values: CDR1 ENHRY, CDR2 SYGVKD. V was shortened by 0 bases and J by 1 base, with 12 bases between the two germline ends. The CDR3 loop reads CAISESRGERNTEAFF. The CDR3 DNA is TGTGCCATCAGTGAGTCCAGGGGCGAACGGAACACTGAAGCTTTCTTT.

The gene calls are TRBV6-4 and TRBJ2-1; D gene ambiguous. This CDR3 spans 15 amino acids. Per germline, CDR1 MRHNA and CDR2 SNTAGT. Trimming took 3 bases from V and 0 from J, leaving 9 bases between them. CDR3 sequence: CASSELLSSYNEQFF. The CDR3 DNA is TGTGCCAGCAGTGAGCTCCTGAGCTCCTACAATGAGCAGTTCTTC.

The gene calls are TRBV10-1 and TRBJ2-7, with TRBD2 as a possible D gene (5 bases). The germline CDR1 and CDR2 sequences are WNHNN and SYGVQD (reference sequence). Trimming shortened V by 11 bases and J by 1 base, and 12 bases separated the two germline ends. The CDR3 runs to 12 residues. CDR3 loop: CAATGKSYEQYF. The CDR3 DNA follows: TGCGCCGCGACCGGGAAATCCTACGAGCAGTACTTC.

The chain is built from TRBV5-1 and TRBJ1-1; D gene uncertain. V lost 4 bases and J 0 bases, leaving 10 bases between the germline ends. The CDR3 totals 14 residues. Germline lookup yields CDR1 SGHRS and CDR2 YFSETQ. The CDR3 region has the DNA TGCGCCAGCAGCCAGTGGGGTATGAACACTGAAGCTTTCTTT. It is translated as CASSQWGMNTEAFF.

The rearrangement uses TRBV5-1 and TRBJ2-1; 7 bases align to TRBD1. After removal of 2 bases from V and 3 bases from J, the junction contained 5 bases not matched to a gene. The length of the CDR3 is 15 residues. Germline V gene lookup returns CDR1 SGHRS and CDR2 YFSETQ. CDR3 amino acids: CASSFNRGDYNEQFF. The DNA for the CDR3 is TGCGCCAGCAGCTTTAACAGGGGAGACTACAATGAGCAGTTCTTC.

The rearrangement uses TRBV11-2 and TRBJ2-1; 9 nucleotides match TRBD2. Germline CDR1 SGHAT, CDR2 FQNNGV. The CDR3 spans 16 residues. Losses at the gene ends were 5 bases for V and 3 bases for J; bases not matched to a gene: 8. The CDR3: CASSIELAGFYNEQFF. CDR3 DNA: TGTGCCAGCAGCATCGAACTAGCGGGTTTCTACAATGAGCAGTTCTTC.